The source of this T cell receptor (beta chain) is a study of shared clonotypes between healthy human individuals. The germline V and J ends were trimmed by 2 bases and 5 bases, with 3 bases remaining between them. In germline, CDR1 is SGHVS, CDR2 FQNEAQ. The CDR3 contains 11 residues. TCRdb keeps only in-frame clones here, not all; method: immunoSEQ multiplex PCR. The data show 95,000 to 120,000 clones, 68% seen once. The donors were all Caucasian adults (living in Nashville, Tennessee). This sequence was found in a woman in her twenties or thirties in good health. Sequencing used memory CD8+ T cells sorted from blood. The subset: CD45RO+ cells pooled with CCR7-negative TemRA cells. This chain links TRBV7-8 with TRBJ2-5; D not resolved. This CDR3 is CASSLLETQYF. Here the CDR3 DNA reads TGTGCCAGCAGCTTACTCGAGACCCAGTACTTC.